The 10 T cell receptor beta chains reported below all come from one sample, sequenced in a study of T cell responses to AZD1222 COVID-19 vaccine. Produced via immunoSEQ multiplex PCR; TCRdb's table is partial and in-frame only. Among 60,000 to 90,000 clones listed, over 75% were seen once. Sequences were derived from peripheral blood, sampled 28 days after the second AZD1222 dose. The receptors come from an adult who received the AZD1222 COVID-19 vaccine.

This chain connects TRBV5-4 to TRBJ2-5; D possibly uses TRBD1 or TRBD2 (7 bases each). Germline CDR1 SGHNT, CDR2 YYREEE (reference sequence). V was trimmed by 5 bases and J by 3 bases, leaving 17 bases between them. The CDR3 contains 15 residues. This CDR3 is CASSMGRGREETQYF. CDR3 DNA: TGTGCCAGCAGTATGGGCAGGGGGAGGGAAGAGACCCAGTACTTC.

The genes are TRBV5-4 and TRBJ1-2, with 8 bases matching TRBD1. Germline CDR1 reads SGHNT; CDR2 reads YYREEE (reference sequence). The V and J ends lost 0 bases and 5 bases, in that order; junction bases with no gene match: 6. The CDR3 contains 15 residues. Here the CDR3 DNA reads TGTGCCAGCAGCTTGGCCAAACAGGGGGGATATGGCTACACCTTC. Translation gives CASSLAKQGGYGYTF.

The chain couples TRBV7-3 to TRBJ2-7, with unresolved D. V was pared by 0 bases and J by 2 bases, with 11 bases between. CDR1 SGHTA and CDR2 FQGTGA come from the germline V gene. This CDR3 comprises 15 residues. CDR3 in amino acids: CASSLTSQTAYEQYF. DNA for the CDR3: TGTGCCAGCAGCTTAACTTCCCAAACGGCCTACGAGCAGTACTTC. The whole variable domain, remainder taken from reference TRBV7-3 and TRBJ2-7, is GAGVSQTPSNKVTEKGKYVELRCDPISGHTALYWYRQSLGQGPEFLIYFQGTGAADDSGLPNDRFFAVRPEGSVSTLKIQRTERGDSAVYLCASSLTSQTAYEQYFGPGTRLTVT.

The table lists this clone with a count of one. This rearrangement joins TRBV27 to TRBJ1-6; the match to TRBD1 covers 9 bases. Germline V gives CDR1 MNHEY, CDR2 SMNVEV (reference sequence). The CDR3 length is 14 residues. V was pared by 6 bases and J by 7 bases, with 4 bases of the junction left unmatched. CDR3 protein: CASRGQGINSPLHF. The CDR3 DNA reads TGTGCCAGCAGGGGACAGGGAATAAATTCACCCCTCCACTTT.

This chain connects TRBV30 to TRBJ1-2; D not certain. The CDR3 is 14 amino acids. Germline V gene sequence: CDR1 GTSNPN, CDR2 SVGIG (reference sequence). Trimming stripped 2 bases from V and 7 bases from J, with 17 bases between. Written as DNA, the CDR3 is TGTGCCTGGAGTTCCCACCTACAGCTAGTTGGCTACACCTTC. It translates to CAWSSHLQLVGYTF.

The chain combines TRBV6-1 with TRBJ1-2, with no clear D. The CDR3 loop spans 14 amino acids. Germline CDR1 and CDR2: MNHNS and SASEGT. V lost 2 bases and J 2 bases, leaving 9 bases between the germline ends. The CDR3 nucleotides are TGTGCCAGCAGTGAATCGTGGGAAAACTATGGCTACACCTTC. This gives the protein CASSESWENYGYTF.

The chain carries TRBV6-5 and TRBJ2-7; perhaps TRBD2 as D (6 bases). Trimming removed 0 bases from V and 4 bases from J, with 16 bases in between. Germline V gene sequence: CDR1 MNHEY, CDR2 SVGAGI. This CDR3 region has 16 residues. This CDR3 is CASSYSSPGGGYEQYF. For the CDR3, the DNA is TGTGCCAGCAGTTACTCGAGTCCAGGTGGGGGGTACGAGCAGTACTTC.

In DNA, the CDR3 is TGTGCCACCGGAGCAGGAAGGAGCACAGATACGCAGTATTTT. Encoded protein: CATGAGRSTDTQYF. The chain is built from TRBV24-1 and TRBJ2-3; no definite D call. The V end was cut by 9 bases, the J end by 0 bases, with 12 bases between. Germline V gene data show CDR1 as KGHDR and CDR2 as SFDVKD. The CDR3 has 14 amino acids.

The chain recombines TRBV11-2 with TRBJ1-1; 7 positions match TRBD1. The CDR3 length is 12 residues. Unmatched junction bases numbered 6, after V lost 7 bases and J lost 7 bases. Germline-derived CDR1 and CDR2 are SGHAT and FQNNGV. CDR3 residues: CASNGQALEAFF. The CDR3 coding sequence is TGTGCCAGCAACGGACAGGCCCTTGAAGCTTTCTTT.

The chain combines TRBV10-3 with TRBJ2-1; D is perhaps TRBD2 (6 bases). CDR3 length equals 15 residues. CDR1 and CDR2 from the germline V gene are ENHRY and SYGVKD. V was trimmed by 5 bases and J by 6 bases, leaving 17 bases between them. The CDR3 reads CAISSSGENVNEQFF. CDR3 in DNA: TGTGCCATCAGTTCGTCGGGGGAGAACGTCAATGAGCAGTTCTTC.